The 28 T cell receptor beta chains reported below all come from one sample, sequenced in a study of Ad26.COV2.S vaccination and SARS-CoV-2 variants. The assay was immunoSEQ multiplex PCR, and TCRdb's table has in-frame clones only and misses some. Of more than 400,000 clones in the sample, about 90% are singletons; the top ten hold about 4.4%. As to treatment: 15 to 20 received Ad26.COV2.S at low or high dose, single or two shots; about 5 received placebo; per-sample allocation not given. Repertoires come from day 63 after the first vaccine or placebo injection. Material: peripheral blood, obtained in a trial of Ad26.COV2.S vaccine versus placebo. All receptors come from a person aged 18-60 years who received the Ad26.COV2.S COVID-19 vaccine or a placebo.

This rearrangement joins TRBV10-1 to TRBJ2-6; D perhaps matches TRBD1 (6 bases). V was cut by 8 bases and J by 0 bases, with 17 bases left in between. Germline CDR1 and CDR2: WNHNN and SYGVQD (reference sequence). The length of the CDR3 is 17 residues. CDR3 protein: CASGGQTPSSGANVLTF. CDR3 nucleotides: TGCGCCAGCGGCGGACAGACCCCCAGCTCTGGGGCCAACGTCCTGACTTTC.

J is TRBJ1-4 and V is TRBV6-4, with 9 bases lining up with TRBD1. V gave up 3 bases and J gave up 11 bases; unmatched junction bases: 4. The CDR3 is 13 amino acids. Germline values: CDR1 MRHNA, CDR2 SNTAGT. CDR3 nucleotide sequence: TGTGCCAGCAGTGAAGGGACAGGGAACAAACTGTTTTTT. Its translation: CASSEGTGNKLFF.

The chain is built from TRBV28 and TRBJ2-1; possibly TRBD2 for D (6 bases). Germline CDR1 is MDHEN and CDR2 is SYDVKM. V lost 0 bases, J lost 4 bases, and 19 bases lay in between. CDR3 length: 18 residues. The CDR3 protein is CASSLWGTGRKTYNEQFF. In DNA form, the CDR3 reads TGTGCCAGCAGTTTATGGGGGACTGGCCGAAAGACTTACAATGAGCAGTTCTTC. Using reference TRBV28 and TRBJ2-1 for the parts outside the CDR3, the full variable domain is DVKVTQSSRYLVKRTGEKVFLECVQDMDHENMFWYRQDPGLGLRLIYFSYDVKMKEKGDIPEGYSVSREKKERFSLILESASTNQTSMYLCASSLWGTGRKTYNEQFFGPGTRLTVL.

This clone was picked up a small number of times. The chain joins TRBV28 to TRBJ2-1; D possibly matches TRBD1 or TRBD2 (5 bases each). Trimming took off 6 bases at V and 8 bases at J, with 17 bases between the two ends. Germline assignment: CDR1 MDHEN and CDR2 SYDVKM. There are 14 residues in the CDR3. This CDR3 is CASSLPTGGDEQFF. The DNA for the CDR3 is TGTGCCAGCAGCCTTCCCACAGGAGGCGATGAGCAGTTCTTC.

The chain is built from TRBV5-6 and TRBJ2-1, with 10 bases that match TRBD2. Looked up from germline, CDR1 is SGHDT and CDR2 is YYEEEE. This CDR3 contains 15 residues. Losses at the gene ends were 2 bases for V and 7 bases for J; bases not matched to a gene: 6. In nucleotides, the CDR3 is TGTGCCAGCAGCTTAGGACTAGCGGTAGAAAATGAGCAGTTCTTC. This gives the protein CASSLGLAVENEQFF.

The chain joins TRBV19 to TRBJ2-1; a possible D gene is TRBD2 (6 bases). The CDR3 is 15 amino acids. Germline assignment: CDR1 LNHDA and CDR2 SQIVND (reference sequence). V shed 1 base and J shed 7 bases, with 14 bases lying between them. CDR3 amino acids: CASSIGRERGNEQFF. In DNA, the CDR3 is TGTGCCAGTAGTATAGGGAGGGAACGGGGAAATGAGCAGTTCTTC.

The V call is TRBV27, the J call TRBJ2-3; a possible D gene is TRBD2 (6 bases). CDR1 is MNHEY, CDR2 SMNVEV, per germline (reference sequence). V was trimmed by 3 bases and J by 3 bases, leaving 10 bases between them. There are 14 residues in the CDR3. The CDR3 is CASSFGTSTDTQYF. The CDR3 DNA is TGTGCCAGCAGTTTCGGGACTTCGACAGATACGCAGTATTTT.

This chain uses TRBV30 with TRBJ2-3; tentative D call: TRBD2 (5 bases). The CDR3 sequence is 14 residues long. The V gene's germline CDR1 is GTSNPN and CDR2 SVGIG (reference sequence). The germline V and J ends were trimmed by 3 bases and 2 bases, with 12 bases remaining between them. The chain's CDR3 is CAWRGDKYTDTQYF. In DNA form, the CDR3 reads TGTGCCTGGAGGGGAGACAAGTACACAGATACGCAGTATTTT.

The CDR3: CASKRTYEQYF. The CDR3 DNA follows: TGTGCCAGCAAAAGAACCTACGAGCAGTACTTC. The rearrangement links TRBV28 to TRBJ2-7, with D uncertain. Per germline, CDR1 MDHEN and CDR2 SYDVKM. The CDR3 covers 11 residues. The V and J ends lost 7 bases and 2 bases respectively, with 6 bases between them.

V is TRBV7-3 and J is TRBJ2-1, with 7 nucleotides matching TRBD2. Germline V lookup: CDR1 SGHTA, CDR2 FQGTGA. The junction had 8 bases not matched to a gene; V was cut back by 5 bases and J by 4 bases. The CDR3 is 15 amino acids. CDR3: CASSPAGTTYNEQFF. CDR3 sequence (DNA): TGTGCCAGCAGCCCGGCCGGGACTACGTACAATGAGCAGTTCTTC.

The V call is TRBV27, the J call TRBJ2-6; 15 bases are a match to TRBD2. Trimming at V came to 5 bases and at J to 0 bases, leaving 11 bases not matched to a gene. The CDR3 is 21 residues long. Germline V gene sequence: CDR1 MNHEY, CDR2 SMNVEV (reference sequence). The CDR3 bases are TGTGCCAGCAGTCTCAGTCCCGGGACTAGCGGGAGGACCTCTGGGGCCAACGTCCTGACTTTC. Protein: CASSLSPGTSGRTSGANVLTF.

The chain recombines TRBV19 with TRBJ1-2; 7 positions agree with TRBD1. The germline CDR1 and CDR2 sequences are LNHDA and SQIVND (reference sequence). This CDR3 is built from 15 residues. With V trimmed by 5 bases and J by 5 bases, 11 bases remained unmatched. CDR3: CASSVTGIGEYGYTF. For the CDR3, the DNA is TGTGCCAGTAGTGTGACAGGGATCGGAGAATATGGCTACACCTTC. The entire variable domain, with the rest obtained from reference TRBV19 and TRBJ1-2, is as follows: DGGITQSPKYLFRKEGQNVTLSCEQNLNHDAMYWYRQDPGQGLRLIYYSQIVNDFQKGDIAEGYSVSREKKESFPLTVTSAQKNPTAFYLCASSVTGIGEYGYTFGSGTRLTVV.

The chain is built from TRBV3-1 (or the pseudogene TRBV3-2) and TRBJ1-1, with 8 bases aligning to TRBD1. V gave up 1 base and J gave up 5 bases; unmatched junction bases: 6. The CDR3 has 15 residues. Germline lookup yields CDR1 LGHDT and CDR2 YNNKEL (reference sequence). As DNA, the CDR3 is TGTGCCAGCAGCCAAGGGGACAGGATGTGGACTGAAGCTTTCTTT. Its translation is CASSQGDRMWTEAFF.

V is TRBV7-9 and J is TRBJ2-7; possibly TRBD1 for D (6 bases). CDR1 and CDR2 from the germline V gene are SEHNR and FQNEAQ (reference sequence). CDR3 length equals 11 residues. The V end was cut by 1 base, the J end by 10 bases, with 8 bases between. The CDR3 loop reads CASSLDRDQYF. In DNA form, the CDR3 reads TGTGCCAGCAGCTTAGACAGGGACCAGTACTTC. Complete variable domain (other parts from reference TRBV7-9 and TRBJ2-7): DTGVSQNPRHKITKRGQNVTFRCDPISEHNRLYWYRQTLGQGPEFLTYFQNEAQLEKSRLLSDRFSAERPKGSFSTLEIQRTEQGDSAMYLCASSLDRDQYFGPGTRLTVT.

The chain employs TRBV5-1 and TRBJ2-6; TRBD1 aligns across 9 bases. The germline V gene has CDR1 SGHRS and CDR2 YFSETQ. This CDR3 has 19 residues. V shed 7 bases, J shed 0 bases, and the junction held 14 bases outside the gene matches. The CDR3 sequence: CASGRRTGVLDSGANVLTF. CDR3 nucleotide sequence: TGCGCCAGCGGGCGGCGGACAGGGGTTTTAGACTCTGGGGCCAACGTCCTGACTTTC.

The chain links TRBV2 to TRBJ2-5; 8 positions match TRBD1. The V segment lost 5 bases and the J segment 9 bases; nucleotides outside the gene matches: 20. The CDR3 extends over 17 amino acids. In germline, CDR1 is SNHLY, CDR2 FYNNEI. This CDR3 is CASSLNRDRFSGRPQYF. The CDR3 bases are TGTGCCAGCAGTCTTAACCGGGACAGGTTCTCAGGGCGGCCCCAGTACTTC.

The chain has TRBV27 and TRBJ1-2; 7 nucleotides agree with TRBD1. The V segment lost 3 bases and the J segment 4 bases; nucleotides outside the gene matches: 11. CDR1 and CDR2 (germline): MNHEY, SMNVEV (reference sequence). CDR3 length: 16 residues. The CDR3: CASSFVSGRGSYGYTF. As DNA, the CDR3 is TGTGCCAGCAGTTTTGTCAGTGGCAGGGGGTCCTATGGCTACACCTTC.

The V call is TRBV13, the J call TRBJ2-7, with a possible D match to TRBD1 (6 bases). The CDR3 runs 14 residues. V lost 5 bases and J 3 bases, leaving 14 bases between the germline ends. From germline, CDR1 is PRHDT and CDR2 FYEKMQ (reference sequence). Written as DNA, the CDR3 is TGTGCCAGCAGCGAAGCAACAGGGTACTACGAGCAGTACTTC. This gives the protein CASSEATGYYEQYF.

This sequence joins TRBV7-9 and TRBJ1-1; TRBD1 agrees at 8 bases. Germline assignment: CDR1 SEHNR and CDR2 FQNEAQ (reference sequence). The CDR3 consists of 12 residues. V shed 11 bases and J 5 bases; nucleotides not matched to a gene: 7. CDR3 protein: CAVDRGGTEAFF. In DNA, the CDR3 is TGTGCCGTAGACAGGGGAGGGACTGAAGCTTTCTTT.

This sequence joins TRBV19 and TRBJ2-2; 10 nucleotides match TRBD1. CDR3 size: 16 residues. V shed 6 bases, J shed 0 bases, and the junction held 4 bases outside the gene matches. Looked up from germline, CDR1 is LNHDA and CDR2 is SQIVND (reference sequence). CDR3 sequence (DNA): TGTGCCAGTAGAAGACAGGGGGCGACGAACACCGGGGAGCTGTTTTTT. Translation: CASRRQGATNTGELFF.

V and J are TRBV5-4 and TRBJ1-1; the D gene is possibly TRBD1 (5 bases). V lost 5 bases and J 0 bases, leaving 8 bases between the germline ends. This CDR3 comprises 13 residues. Germline V CDR1 and CDR2: SGHNT, YYREEE (reference sequence). The CDR3 reads CASRAGLNTEAFF. CDR3 bases: TGTGCCAGCAGGGCAGGGTTGAACACTGAAGCTTTCTTT.

This clone was found once. The gene calls are TRBV7-9 and TRBJ2-3, with TRBD2 identical over 7 bases. V dropped 3 bases and J dropped 5; count of bases not matched to a gene: 11. CDR3 length: 16 amino acids. The germline gives CDR1 SEHNR, CDR2 FQNEAQ (reference sequence). The CDR3 here is CASSFNPREWGDTQYF. DNA for the CDR3: TGTGCCAGCAGCTTTAACCCGCGGGAGTGGGGAGATACGCAGTATTTT.

The V gene is TRBV3-1 (or the pseudogene TRBV3-2), the J gene TRBJ2-7; 8 bases line up with TRBD1. Germline CDR1 LGHDT, CDR2 YNNKEL (reference sequence). The ends lost 1 base at V and 2 bases at J; junction bases unmatched: 4. CDR3 length: 15 amino acids. The CDR3 region is CASSQGTGSTYEQYF. As DNA, the CDR3 is TGTGCCAGCAGCCAAGGGACAGGGTCTACCTACGAGCAGTACTTC.

V gene TRBV27 combines with J gene TRBJ2-2; D could derive from TRBD1 or TRBD2 (5 bases each). The CDR3 totals 16 residues. V dropped 4 bases and J dropped 2 bases, with 14 bases sitting between them. CDR1 is MNHEY, CDR2 SMNVEV, per germline (reference sequence). The chain's CDR3 is CASSSLPGTNTGELFF. The DNA of the CDR3 is TGTGCCAGCAGTTCTTTGCCCGGGACCAACACCGGGGAGCTGTTTTTT.

The chain uses TRBV7-8 and TRBJ1-4; D unclear. The germline gives CDR1 SGHVS, CDR2 FQNEAQ. Trimming cost V 5 bases and J 1 base, with 14 bases left between them. The CDR3 loop spans 16 amino acids. The DNA for the CDR3 is TGTGCCAGCAGCCCGAAACGCGGAGTAACTAATGAAAAACTGTTTTTT. It encodes CASSPKRGVTNEKLFF.

In the case of this clone: The same CDR3 is also encoded by other DNA sequences in this sample. The chain uses TRBV7-9 and TRBJ2-7; 11 bases align to TRBD2. V lost 4 bases to trimming and J lost 3 bases; unmatched junction nucleotides: 2. CDR1 is SEHNR and CDR2 is FQNEAQ in the germline V gene (reference sequence). This CDR3 is built from 14 residues. The CDR3 region has the DNA TGTGCCAGCAGCTCCGGACTAGCGGGCTACGAGCAGTACTTC. Translation gives CASSSGLAGYEQYF.

V and J are TRBV5-5 and TRBJ2-1; 7 bases are a match to TRBD1. CDR3 length equals 17 residues. CDR1 and CDR2 from the germline V gene are SGHKS and YYEKEE (reference sequence). V lost 3 bases, J lost 1 base, and 10 bases stayed unmatched. The CDR3, as DNA: TGTGCCAGCAGCTACTGGACAGGCCCCAATTCCTACAATGAGCAGTTCTTC. Encoded protein: CASSYWTGPNSYNEQFF.

This chain joins TRBV7-6 and TRBJ2-4, with D unclear. V dropped 5 bases and J dropped 4 bases, with 9 bases sitting between them. CDR3 length: 13 residues. Germline CDR1 is SGHVS and CDR2 is FNYEAQ. CDR3 nucleotides: TGTGCCAGCAGCCGCCCCCCAAAAAACATTCAGTACTTC. It yields the protein CASSRPPKNIQYF.